Presented here are 26 T cell receptor beta chains from one specimen sequenced in a study of shared clonotypes between healthy human individuals. The repertoire was sequenced with immunoSEQ multiplex PCR; TCRdb's copy has only in-frame clones and lacks some. The sample yields about 1.5 million clones, 98% seen once. The material sequenced was naive CD4+ T cells sorted from blood. Subset specified: CD45RA+ positively selected. The receptor set was obtained from a man aged 25 to 40 in good health.

This chain uses TRBV5-4 with TRBJ1-4; a weak D match, TRBD1 (6 bases). Between the trimmed V and J ends, which lost 4 bases and 8 bases, there was a span of 27 bases. The CDR3 has 18 residues. Looked up from germline, CDR1 is SGHNT and CDR2 is YYREEE (reference sequence). In DNA, the CDR3 is TGTGCCAGCAGCGTCCCACGAGGGGACTTCAAGGGGGGGGAAAAACTGTTTTTT. Protein product: CASSVPRGDFKGGEKLFF.

The rearrangement links TRBV29-1 to TRBJ2-7, with D possibly matching TRBD1 (5 bases). Germline loops: CDR1 SQVTM, CDR2 ANQGSEA. The CDR3 totals 11 residues. V lost 6 bases and J lost 6, with 12 bases in between. The CDR3 bases are TGCAGCGTGGTAGGGGTCCGCGAGCAGTACTTC. Translated, it gives CSVVGVREQYF.

Concerning this clone: Other nucleotide sequences in the sample specify the same CDR3. The chain joins TRBV28 to TRBJ1-5; maybe TRBD1 (5 bases). The germline gives CDR1 MDHEN, CDR2 SYDVKM. The CDR3 runs to 12 residues. V lost 6 bases and J 4 bases, leaving 7 bases between the germline ends. In nucleotides, the CDR3 is TGTGCCAGCAGCAGGGCGAATCAGCCCCAGCATTTT. It translates to CASSRANQPQHF.

This chain joins TRBV2 and TRBJ1-3, with D unclear. V lost 6 bases to trimming and J lost 0 bases, with 6 bases between them. CDR3 length equals 13 residues. CDR1 and CDR2 from the germline V gene are SNHLY and FYNNEI. CDR3 sequence reads: CASRASSGNTIYF. The CDR3 DNA reads TGTGCCAGCAGGGCGAGCTCTGGAAACACCATATATTTT.

The chain uses TRBV4-3 and TRBJ2-2; 8 bases align to TRBD2. Losses at the gene ends were 2 bases for V and 5 bases for J; bases not matched to a gene: 4. This CDR3 spans 15 amino acids. The V gene's germline CDR1 is LGHNA and CDR2 YSLEER. For the CDR3, the DNA is TGCGCCAGCAGCCAACCGGGACTAGATACCGGGGAGCTGTTTTTT. It encodes CASSQPGLDTGELFF.

Only one count was recorded for this clone. V usage is TRBV14 and J usage is TRBJ2-1; D is possibly TRBD2 (5 bases). The germline V gene encodes CDR1 SGHDN and CDR2 FVKESK. The CDR3 totals 12 residues. The ends were cut back, 1 base at V and 12 bases at J, with 10 bases in the middle. The CDR3 protein is CASSQALEGQFF. CDR3 bases: TGTGCCAGCAGCCAAGCGTTAGAGGGGCAGTTCTTC.

The chain is built from TRBV19 and TRBJ1-5; D is undetermined. The CDR3 is made up of 13 amino acids. The V end was cut by 3 bases, the J end by 4 bases, with 7 bases between. The germline V gene has CDR1 LNHDA and CDR2 SQIVND (reference sequence). In DNA, the CDR3 is TGTGCCAGTAGTATCCAGTTTAATCAGCCCCAGCATTTT. This translates into CASSIQFNQPQHF.

The CDR3 nucleotides read TGTGCCAGCAGTTTACCTATCTACGAGCAGTACTTC. Protein: CASSLPIYEQYF. J is TRBJ2-7 and V is TRBV28; D ambiguous. Trimming took 2 bases from V and 3 from J, leaving 5 bases between them. The CDR3 is 12 residues long. Per the germline V gene, CDR1 is MDHEN and CDR2 is SYDVKM. Drawing the rest from reference TRBV28 and TRBJ2-7, the complete variable domain is DVKVTQSSRYLVKRTGEKVFLECVQDMDHENMFWYRQDPGLGLRLIYFSYDVKMKEKGDIPEGYSVSREKKERFSLILESASTNQTSMYLCASSLPIYEQYFGPGTRLTVT.

This chain links TRBV4-1 with TRBJ2-1; TRBD2 might be the D (6 bases). CDR3 length: 16 residues. Trimming cost V 3 bases and J 0 bases, with 12 bases left between them. CDR1 and CDR2 from the germline V gene are MGHRA and YSYEKL. In nucleotides, the CDR3 is TGCGCCAGCAGCCAGGAGGGCGGCCTCTCCTACAATGAGCAGTTCTTC. Amino acids: CASSQEGGLSYNEQFF.

The chain joins TRBV18 to TRBJ1-2; 9 bases fit TRBD1. Germline CDR1 and CDR2: KGHSH and LQKENI. The CDR3 length is 16 residues. Trimming took 3 bases from V and 4 from J; bases not matched to a gene: 9. The CDR3 nucleotides are TGTGCCAGCTCACCGGTCGGGGACAGGGCGGCCTATGGCTACACCTTC. Amino acid sequence: CASSPVGDRAAYGYTF. The full variable domain, in which reference TRBV18 and TRBJ1-2 provide the parts outside the CDR3, is NAGVMQNPRHLVRRRGQEARLRCSPMKGHSHVYWYRQLPEEGLKFMVYLQKENIIDESGMPKERFSAEFPKEGPSILRIQQVVRGDSAAYFCASSPVGDRAAYGYTFGSGTRLTVV.

This clone was counted between two and nine times. The CDR3 sequence: CATSGGLAGWETQYF. As DNA, the CDR3 is TGTGCCACCAGCGGGGGACTAGCGGGATGGGAGACCCAGTACTTC. The J gene is TRBJ2-5, the V gene TRBV15, with 13 bases matching TRBD2. Germline V CDR1 and CDR2: LNHNV, YYDKDF (reference sequence). This CDR3 contains 15 residues. Trimming cost V 5 bases and J 5 bases; bases outside gene matches: 5.

The V gene is TRBV5-6, the J gene TRBJ2-7; D not resolved. Germline V gene sequence: CDR1 SGHDT, CDR2 YYEEEE. The CDR3 is 11 amino acids. Trimming took off 0 bases at V and 6 bases at J, with 4 bases between the two ends. The CDR3 is CASSLAFEQYF. The CDR3 DNA follows: TGTGCCAGCAGCTTGGCTTTCGAGCAGTACTTC. Full variable domain (missing parts from reference TRBV5-6 and TRBJ2-7): DAGVTQSPTHLIKTRGQQVTLRCSPKSGHDTVSWYQQALGQGPQFIFQYYEEEERQRGNFPDRFSGHQFPNYSSELNVNALLLGDSALYLCASSLAFEQYFGPGTRLTVT.

The genes are TRBV28 and TRBJ2-7, with 7 bases fitting TRBD1. CDR3 size: 15 residues. CDR1 and CDR2 (germline): MDHEN, SYDVKM. Trimming took 5 bases from V and 7 from J; bases not matched to a gene: 14. The CDR3 nucleotides read TGTGCCAGCAGTCCACCGAACCCACAGGGGAAGGAGCAGTACTTC. It encodes CASSPPNPQGKEQYF. Drawing the rest from reference TRBV28 and TRBJ2-7, the complete variable domain is DVKVTQSSRYLVKRTGEKVFLECVQDMDHENMFWYRQDPGLGLRLIYFSYDVKMKEKGDIPEGYSVSREKKERFSLILESASTNQTSMYLCASSPPNPQGKEQYFGPGTRLTVT.

The chain links TRBV14 to TRBJ1-1, with D hard to call. This CDR3 is built from 13 residues. Germline V gene data show CDR1 as SGHDN and CDR2 as FVKESK. The ends were cut back, 8 bases at V and 5 bases at J, with 15 bases in the middle. The CDR3 region is CASSNLGRTEAFF. In DNA, the CDR3 is TGTGCCAGCTCGAATCTCGGACGTACTGAAGCTTTCTTT.

The chain joins TRBV6-6 to TRBJ1-1; no definite D call. V gave up 2 bases and J gave up 4 bases, with 11 bases separating them. Germline loops: CDR1 MNHNY, CDR2 SVGAGI (reference sequence). The CDR3 length is 14 residues. The CDR3 DNA reads TGTGCCAGCAGTTACACAGAGGGAGGCACTGAAGCTTTCTTT. The encoded protein is CASSYTEGGTEAFF.

This rearrangement joins TRBV18 to TRBJ2-1; TRBD1 or TRBD2 may be the D gene (6 bases each). This CDR3 has 16 amino acids. The ends were cut back, 0 bases at V and 9 bases at J, with 18 bases in the middle. Germline CDR1 reads KGHSH; CDR2 reads LQKENI. CDR3 sequence: CASSPPRGGRGGEQFF. CDR3 nucleotides: TGTGCCAGCTCACCACCCCGGGGAGGCCGAGGGGGTGAGCAGTTCTTC.

This chain connects TRBV28 to TRBJ1-5, with D maybe TRBD1 (5 bases). CDR1 MDHEN and CDR2 SYDVKM come from the germline V gene. This CDR3 comprises 16 residues. The V end lost 6 bases, the J end lost 4 bases, and 19 bases lay between the germline ends. CDR3 in DNA: TGTGCCAGCAGCTACGGGACTCCCGGGGGGAATCAGCCCCAGCATTTT. Translating it yields CASSYGTPGGNQPQHF.

For this clone: This specimen includes other DNA sequences encoding the same CDR3. The chain recombines TRBV18 with TRBJ1-5; D is ambiguous. This CDR3 comprises 13 residues. Per the germline V gene, CDR1 is KGHSH and CDR2 is LQKENI. The V end was cut by 3 bases, the J end by 4 bases, with 7 bases between. CDR3 residues: CASSPDENQPQHF. CDR3 nucleotide sequence: TGTGCCAGCTCACCGGACGAGAATCAGCCCCAGCATTTT.

The chain is built from TRBV18 and TRBJ2-5; 7 bases are a match to TRBD2. The CDR3 sequence is 15 residues long. Trimming cost V 6 bases and J 13 bases; bases outside gene matches: 20. Germline CDR1 reads KGHSH; CDR2 reads LQKENI. The CDR3 sequence is CASSLKGRVADARYF. The CDR3 nucleotides are TGTGCCAGCTCCCTCAAGGGGAGGGTGGCTGATGCGCGGTACTTC. The variable domain in full, completed from reference TRBV18 and TRBJ2-5, reads NAGVMQNPRHLVRRRGQEARLRCSPMKGHSHVYWYRQLPEEGLKFMVYLQKENIIDESGMPKERFSAEFPKEGPSILRIQQVVRGDSAAYFCASSLKGRVADARYFGPGTRLLVL.

The chain joins TRBV2 to TRBJ2-2; TRBD2 aligns across 10 bases. The CDR3 runs 17 residues. V lost 1 base, J lost 5 bases, and 7 bases stayed unmatched. CDR1 and CDR2 (germline): SNHLY, FYNNEI. The CDR3 sequence is CASSEDSGRAGTGELFF. CDR3 bases: TGTGCCAGCAGTGAAGACAGCGGGAGGGCCGGGACCGGGGAGCTGTTTTTT.

The chain has TRBV9 and TRBJ2-3, with D possibly being TRBD1 (5 bases). The length of the CDR3 is 16 residues. Trimming left V 3 bases short and J 3 bases short, with 17 bases between. CDR1 and CDR2 (germline): SGDLS, YYNGEE. CDR3 sequence reads: CASSALLAGYTDTQYF. The DNA of the CDR3 is TGTGCCAGCAGCGCCCTTTTGGCAGGGTATACAGATACGCAGTATTTT.

V usage is TRBV7-3 and J usage is TRBJ2-2; D possibly corresponds to TRBD1 (6 bases). The V end lost 0 bases, the J end lost 6 bases, and 14 bases lay between the germline ends. Germline loops: CDR1 SGHTA, CDR2 FQGTGA. This CDR3 has 16 amino acids. The CDR3 protein is CASSLTLQPGAGELFF. In nucleotides, the CDR3 is TGTGCCAGCAGCTTAACATTGCAGCCAGGGGCCGGGGAGCTGTTTTTT. Based on the CDR3 plus reference TRBV7-3 and TRBJ2-2, the full variable domain is GAGVSQTPSNKVTEKGKYVELRCDPISGHTALYWYRQSLGQGPEFLIYFQGTGAADDSGLPNDRFFAVRPEGSVSTLKIQRTERGDSAVYLCASSLTLQPGAGELFFGEGSRLTVL.

The chain has TRBV6-1 and TRBJ2-7; D remains unclear. This CDR3 has 13 residues. With 3 bases removed from V and 4 bases from J, the gap between germline ends came to 10 bases. Germline CDR1 and CDR2: MNHNS and SASEGT. CDR3 loop: CASSDEIEYEQYF. CDR3 coding DNA: TGTGCCAGCAGTGATGAGATCGAGTACGAGCAGTACTTC.

V is TRBV19 and J is TRBJ2-3, with a possible D match to TRBD1 (5 bases). The CDR3 runs to 15 residues. The germline V gene encodes CDR1 LNHDA and CDR2 SQIVND (reference sequence). Deletions cut 2 bases from V and 1 base from J, with 10 bases between. The CDR3 DNA reads as TGTGCCAGTAGTATACAGGGTATAGGCACAGATACGCAGTATTTT. Protein product: CASSIQGIGTDTQYF.

The chain is built from TRBV7-6 and TRBJ2-1; D gene unclear. The V gene lost 5 bases and the J gene lost 0 bases, with 5 bases spanning the gap. Germline V gene data show CDR1 as SGHVS and CDR2 as FNYEAQ. The CDR3 extends over 13 amino acids. The CDR3: CASSRTSYNEQFF. CDR3 in DNA: TGTGCCAGCAGCCGGACCTCCTACAATGAGCAGTTCTTC.

The rearrangement links TRBV10-2 to TRBJ2-6; D tentatively reads TRBD1 or TRBD2 (5 bases each). Germline V lookup: CDR1 WSHSY, CDR2 SAAADI. This CDR3 is built from 16 residues. Trimming left V 3 bases short and J 2 bases short, with 11 bases between. The CDR3 DNA reads TGCGCCAGCAGTGATAGAGGGACCGCTGGGGCCAACGTCCTGACTTTC. Translation: CASSDRGTAGANVLTF.